The clone carrying this T cell receptor beta chain was counted only a few times. Its antigen is not identified. Arm-PCR of CDR3 regions and iRepertoire HTBI primers were used to build TCR beta libraries. TCRdb re-called the multiplex PCR reads through MiXCR, storing one row per CDR3 protein. This table holds around 460,000 distinct CDR3 sequences, approximately 14% found once. Germline-derived CDR1 and CDR2 are SGHKS and YYEKEE (reference sequence). The CDR3 has 16 residues. The V end lost 4 bases, the J end lost 1 base, and 18 bases lay between the germline ends. This entry comes from a study of regulatory T cells in long-lasting Graves disease. Time point here: newly diagnosed GD, antithyroid drugs for less than 3 months. Scientists built the TCR library using RNA that was extracted from PBMCs. Peripheral blood, 7.5 to 9 milliliters of it, was drawn into EDTA tubes. Findings and limits, study-wide: TRBV28 was favored in persistent disease, as were TRBJ1-2 and TRBJ2-5. Public clonotype sharing was higher in persistent than newly diagnosed patients.

These sequences were also reported in another study, on T cells in Graves' hyperthyroidism and ophthalmopathy. That report notes: Most clonotypes that expanded in the thyroid above 0.001 also showed up in blood.

The specimen comprised peripheral blood mononuclear cells (PBMCs), sampled at new diagnosis, from a patient treated with antithyroid drugs. V gene TRBV5-5 combines with J gene TRBJ2-7, with D possibly called TRBD1 or TRBD2 (6 bases each). The clonotype comes from a woman aged 45-59 years with Graves disease. This CDR3 reads CASSRGPRGESYEQYF. The CDR3 DNA sequence: TGTGCCAGCAGCCGGGGGCCCAGGGGCGAGTCCTACGAGCAGTACTTC.